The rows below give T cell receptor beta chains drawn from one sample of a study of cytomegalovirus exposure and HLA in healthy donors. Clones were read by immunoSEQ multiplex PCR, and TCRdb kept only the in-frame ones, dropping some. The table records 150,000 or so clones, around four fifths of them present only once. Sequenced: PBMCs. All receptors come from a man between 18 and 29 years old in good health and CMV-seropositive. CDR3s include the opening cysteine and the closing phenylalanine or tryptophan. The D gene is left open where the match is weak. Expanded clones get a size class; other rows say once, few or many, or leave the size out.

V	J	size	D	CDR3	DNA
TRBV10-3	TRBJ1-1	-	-	CAIRKTGPNTEAFF	TGTGCCATCAGAAAGACAGGCCCGAACACTGAAGCTTTCTTT
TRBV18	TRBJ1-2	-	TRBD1	CASSPMTGGFNYGYTF	TGTGCCAGCTCACCAATGACAGGGGGCTTTAACTATGGCTACACCTTC
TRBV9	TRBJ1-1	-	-	CASSVMGGRSAEAFF	TGTGCCAGCAGCGTTATGGGGGGAAGGAGCGCTGAAGCTTTCTTT
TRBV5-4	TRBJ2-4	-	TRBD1	CASSLEGAGAKNIQYF	TGTGCCAGCAGCTTGGAGGGGGCAGGGGCCAAAAACATTCAGTACTTC
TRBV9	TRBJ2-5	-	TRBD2	CASSQGGGADQETQYF	TGTGCCAGCAGCCAAGGCGGGGGGGCGGACCAAGAGACCCAGTACTTC
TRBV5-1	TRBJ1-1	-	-	CASSLSGQNTEAFF	TGCGCCAGCAGCTTATCGGGACAGAACACTGAAGCTTTCTTT
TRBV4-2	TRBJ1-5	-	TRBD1	CASRDGTGINQPQHF	TGTGCCAGCAGGGACGGGACAGGGATCAATCAGCCCCAGCATTTT
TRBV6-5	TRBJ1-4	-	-	CASTPKGQGPEKLFF	TGTGCCAGCACCCCCAAGGGGCAGGGCCCTGAAAAACTGTTTTTT
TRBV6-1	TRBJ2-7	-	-	CASSEAHRRILSYEQYF	TGTGCCAGCAGTGAAGCGCATCGGAGGATTCTCTCCTACGAGCAGTACTTC
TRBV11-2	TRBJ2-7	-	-	CASSLSPNEQYF	TGTGCCAGCAGCTTATCCCCTAACGAGCAGTACTTC
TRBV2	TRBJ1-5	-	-	CASSSAGGSQPQHF	TGTGCCAGCAGTTCCGCGGGGGGCTCTCAGCCCCAGCATTTT
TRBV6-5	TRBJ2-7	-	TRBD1	CASSPGTGRSEQYF	TGTGCCAGCAGCCCCGGGACAGGACGATCCGAGCAGTACTTC
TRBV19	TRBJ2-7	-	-	CASSSGGSSSYEQYF	TGTGCCAGTAGTAGTGGGGGGTCGAGCTCCTACGAGCAGTACTTC
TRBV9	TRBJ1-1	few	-	CASSVGPLQMNTEAFF	TGTGCCAGCAGCGTTGGGCCCCTCCAGATGAACACTGAAGCTTTCTTT
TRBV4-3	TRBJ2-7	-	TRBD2	CASSQVETSGSNEQYF	TGCGCCAGCAGCCAAGTGGAAACTAGCGGGAGTAACGAGCAGTACTTC
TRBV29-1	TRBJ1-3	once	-	CSVAKSSGNTIYF	TGCAGCGTTGCGAAGAGCTCTGGAAACACCATATATTTT
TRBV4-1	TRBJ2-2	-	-	CASSQEAGDTGELFF	TGCGCCAGCAGCCAAGAGGCAGGGGACACCGGGGAGCTGTTTTTT
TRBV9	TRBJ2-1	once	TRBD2	CASSVGREAYNEQFF	TGTGCCAGCAGCGTAGGGCGGGAGGCGTACAATGAGCAGTTCTTC
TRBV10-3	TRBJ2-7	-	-	CAIKKSVEEGEQYF	TGTGCCATCAAAAAGTCTGTCGAGGAAGGCGAGCAGTACTTC
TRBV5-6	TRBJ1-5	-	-	CASSWGGLAGDQPQHF	TGTGCCAGCAGCTGGGGAGGGCTCGCGGGAGATCAGCCCCAGCATTTT
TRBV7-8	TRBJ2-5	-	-	CASSPPAGPETQYF	TGTGCCAGCAGCCCACCGGCGGGGCCGGAGACCCAGTACTTC
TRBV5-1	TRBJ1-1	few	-	CASSLLDTRNTEAFF	TGCGCCAGCAGCCTGCTTGACACCAGGAACACTGAAGCTTTCTTT
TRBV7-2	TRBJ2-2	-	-	CASSTKRVRTGELFF	TGTGCCAGCAGCACAAAAAGAGTGAGGACCGGGGAGCTGTTTTTT
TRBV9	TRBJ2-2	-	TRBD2	CASSSAGLAGENTGELFF	TGTGCCAGCAGCTCAGCGGGACTAGCGGGTGAGAACACCGGGGAGCTGTTTTTT
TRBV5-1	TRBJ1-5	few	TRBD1	CASSYGQGDQPQHF	TGCGCCAGCAGCTACGGACAGGGGGATCAGCCCCAGCATTTT
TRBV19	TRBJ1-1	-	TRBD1	CAANTGQGNTFF	TGTGCCGCCAACACGGGACAGGGTAATACTTTCTTT
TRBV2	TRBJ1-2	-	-	CASRQPLYGYTF	TGTGCCAGCAGACAGCCCCTCTATGGCTACACCTTC
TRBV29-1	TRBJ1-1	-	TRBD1	CSVERTGKATEAFF	TGCAGCGTTGAAAGGACAGGAAAGGCGACTGAAGCTTTCTTT
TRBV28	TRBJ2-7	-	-	CASSFQSAQTEQYF	TGTGCCAGCAGTTTTCAGAGCGCCCAGACCGAGCAGTACTTC
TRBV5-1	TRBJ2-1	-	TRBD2	CASSLFSGGVDEQFF	TGCGCCAGCAGCTTATTTAGTGGGGGGGTAGATGAGCAGTTCTTC
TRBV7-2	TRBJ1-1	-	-	CASSFTGRNTEAFF	TGTGCCAGCAGCTTCACAGGACGGAACACTGAAGCTTTCTTT
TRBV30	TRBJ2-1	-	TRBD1	CAWDRQGATYNEQFF	TGTGCCTGGGATCGACAGGGGGCCACCTACAATGAGCAGTTCTTC
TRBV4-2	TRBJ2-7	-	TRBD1	CASSPSRDREYSYEQYF	TGTGCCAGCAGCCCGTCCCGGGACAGGGAATACTCCTACGAGCAGTACTTC